This TCR beta chain appears in the sequencing data of a study of regulatory T cells in long-lasting Graves disease. Study observations and caveats: Persistent disease was associated with favored TRBV28 usage and with favored use of TRBJ1-2 and TRBJ2-5. A greater number of public clonotypes (approximately 2,500) was shared by persistent patients than by new patients (roughly 930).

Time point meaning: newly diagnosed GD, antithyroid drugs for less than 3 months. PBMCs provided the RNA from which the TCR library was made. The patients included were those that came from an endocrinology department in Xi'an, China. Germline CDR1 reads MDHEN; CDR2 reads SYDVKM. The CDR3 is 15 residues long. J gave up 6 bases and V 6 bases, and 10 bases lay outside the gene matches. Investigators prepared the TCR beta libraries by applying iRepertoire HTBI primers and Arm-PCR of CDR3 regions. TCRdb recomputed calls from the multiplex PCR reads with MiXCR, one row per CDR3 protein. The table lists 300,000 to 450,000 distinct CDR3 sequences, 15% of them singletons. As to this clonotype: The antigen is unknown.

The sample was peripheral blood mononuclear cells (PBMCs), taken at new diagnosis, from a patient treated with antithyroid drugs. The clonotype comes from a female donor with Graves disease. J is TRBJ2-7 and V is TRBV28; 11 nucleotides agree with TRBD2. The CDR3 sequence: CASRTIAGGPSEQYF. DNA for the CDR3: TGTGCCAGCAGAACGATAGCGGGAGGGCCATCCGAGCAGTACTTC.